The next 30 T cell receptor beta chains were all read from a single sample in a study of blood T cell repertoires in COVID-19. Sequencing used immunoSEQ multiplex PCR; TCRdb keeps in-frame clones, though not all of them. In the table there are under 250,000 clones, 86% of which are singletons. Sequenced material: peripheral blood. The receptors were sampled from a woman aged 80 or older with COVID-19, enrolled during active disease.

Only a few counts were recorded for this clone. The chain employs TRBV18 and TRBJ1-1; 8 bases map to TRBD1. This CDR3 is built from 14 residues. Germline lookup yields CDR1 KGHSH and CDR2 LQKENI. The junction had 6 bases not matched to a gene; V was cut back by 6 bases and J by 3 bases. CDR3 amino acids: CASSPRGLDTEAFF. CDR3 nucleotides: TGTGCCAGCTCTCCCAGGGGGCTGGACACTGAAGCTTTCTTT.

V and J are TRBV30 and TRBJ1-1; no firm D call. The CDR3 covers 12 residues. In germline, CDR1 is GTSNPN, CDR2 SVGIG (reference sequence). Trimming stripped 4 bases from V and 3 bases from J, with 9 bases between. As DNA, the CDR3 is TGTGCCTGGAAACAGAGAGACACTGAAGCTTTCTTT. This sequence encodes CAWKQRDTEAFF.

CDR3 residues: CASSYDKEGQPQHF. DNA for the CDR3: TGTGCCAGCAGTTACGACAAAGAGGGCCAGCCCCAGCATTTT. J is TRBJ1-5 and V is TRBV6-2 or TRBV6-3; D call uncertain. Germline lookup yields CDR1 MNHEY and CDR2 SVGEGT. Trimming cost V 2 bases and J 7 bases, with 12 bases left between them. CDR3 length: 14 residues.

J is TRBJ1-2 and V is TRBV7-2; a weak D match, TRBD1 (5 bases). The CDR3 spans 14 residues. Trimming removed 1 base at V and 6 bases at J, with 12 bases between. Germline lookup yields CDR1 SGHTA and CDR2 FQGNSA. The CDR3 loop reads CASSLGGAGNGYTF. CDR3 DNA sequence: TGTGCCAGCAGCTTAGGGGGTGCAGGGAATGGCTACACCTTC.

The chain carries TRBV10-3 and TRBJ1-1; 8 bases map to TRBD1. The junction had 5 bases not matched to a gene; V was cut back by 4 bases and J by 4 bases. This CDR3 comprises 14 residues. Germline V gives CDR1 ENHRY, CDR2 SYGVKD. CDR3 in DNA: TGTGCCATCAGTGGACAGGGGTTGGGCACTGAAGCTTTCTTT. Translated, it gives CAISGQGLGTEAFF.

The chain couples TRBV6-5 to TRBJ1-4; 7 nucleotides match TRBD1. This CDR3 region has 14 residues. V lost 6 bases to trimming and J lost 7 bases; unmatched junction nucleotides: 8. The germline gives CDR1 MNHEY, CDR2 SVGAGI. The CDR3 region is CASRPQGDIEKLFF. CDR3 nucleotide sequence: TGTGCCAGCAGACCTCAGGGGGACATTGAAAAACTGTTTTTT.

The V call is TRBV5-8, the J call TRBJ1-5, with TRBD1 matching 8 bases. Germline CDR1 and CDR2: SGHTS and YDEGEE. The CDR3 contains 13 residues. Germline trimming cut 6 bases from V and 9 bases from J; bases unmatched to any gene: 8. CDR3 in amino acids: CASTRTGSSPQHF. In DNA, the CDR3 is TGTGCCAGCACGAGGACAGGGAGTTCGCCCCAGCATTTT.

The chain employs TRBV29-1 and TRBJ1-2; 9 bases agree with TRBD1. CDR3 length: 15 residues. The trim removed 3 bases at V and 5 bases at J, leaving 10 bases unmatched. CDR1 and CDR2 (germline): SQVTM, ANQGSEA. CDR3 DNA: TGCAGCGTTGATAAGGAACAGGGGGCGCGGTATGGCTACACCTTC. Amino acids: CSVDKEQGARYGYTF.

This clone was seen just once. The V call is TRBV5-5, the J call TRBJ1-4, with D uncertain. Trimming left V 1 base short and J 5 bases short, with 3 bases between. The CDR3 is 12 amino acids. Germline V gene data show CDR1 as SGHKS and CDR2 as YYEKEE (reference sequence). The chain's CDR3 is CASSLLNEKLFF. The CDR3 DNA sequence: TGTGCCAGCAGCTTGCTGAATGAAAAACTGTTTTTT.

The rearrangement links TRBV28 to TRBJ1-5, with a weak D call TRBD1 (5 bases). The germline V and J ends were trimmed by 5 bases and 2 bases, with 10 bases remaining between them. Germline V gene sequence: CDR1 MDHEN, CDR2 SYDVKM. This CDR3 is built from 14 residues. The DNA for the CDR3 is TGTGCCAGCAGTGGGGGGGTCGGCAATCAGCCCCAGCATTTT. It yields the protein CASSGGVGNQPQHF.

The V call is TRBV2, the J call TRBJ1-5, with D possibly being TRBD1 (6 bases). The CDR3 extends over 15 amino acids. Trimming cost V 6 bases and J 0 bases, with 12 bases left between them. The germline CDR1 and CDR2 sequences are SNHLY and FYNNEI. As DNA, the CDR3 is TGTGCCAGCAGCTTACAGGGAGATAGCAATCAGCCCCAGCATTTT. It translates to CASSLQGDSNQPQHF.

This chain connects TRBV28 to TRBJ1-5, with D possibly TRBD1 on 6 matching bases. The V gene's germline CDR1 is MDHEN and CDR2 SYDVKM. V was clipped by 3 bases and J by 4 bases, with 16 bases between them. The CDR3 extends over 16 amino acids. The DNA of the CDR3 is TGTGCCAGCAGTTTTGGGGGGGCGGGTATAAATCAGCCCCAGCATTTT. Residues: CASSFGGAGINQPQHF.

The chain joins TRBV10-3 to TRBJ2-3, with D maybe TRBD2 (5 bases). The V gene's germline CDR1 is ENHRY and CDR2 SYGVKD. The CDR3 length is 13 residues. V dropped 6 bases and J dropped 0 bases, with 7 bases sitting between them. The CDR3 DNA follows: TGTGCCATCAGCCCGGGGAGCACAGATACGCAGTATTTT. Its translation: CAISPGSTDTQYF.

The chain recombines TRBV7-2 with TRBJ1-1; D is perhaps TRBD1 (5 bases). There are 15 residues in the CDR3. The germline gives CDR1 SGHTA, CDR2 FQGNSA. V was clipped by 2 bases and J by 1 base, with 11 bases between them. CDR3 sequence reads: CASSLLGTANTEAFF. The DNA of the CDR3 is TGTGCCAGCAGCTTATTAGGGACTGCGAACACTGAAGCTTTCTTT.

This clone was detected once. This chain joins TRBV7-6 and TRBJ1-4; 8 bases match TRBD1. The length of the CDR3 is 15 residues. CDR1 is SGHVS, CDR2 FNYEAQ, per germline. Losses at the gene ends were 5 bases for V and 8 bases for J; bases not matched to a gene: 10. The CDR3 nucleotides read TGTGCCAGCAGCCGAGGACAGGGTGGTAGCGAAAAACTGTTTTTT. This gives the protein CASSRGQGGSEKLFF.

The chain recombines TRBV6-1 with TRBJ1-4; the D is unclear. The germline V and J ends were trimmed by 5 bases and 0 bases, with 7 bases remaining between them. Germline loops: CDR1 MNHNS, CDR2 SASEGT. The CDR3 runs to 14 residues. CDR3 region: CASSWTATNEKLFF. CDR3 sequence (DNA): TGTGCCAGCAGTTGGACTGCAACTAATGAAAAACTGTTTTTT.

This sequence joins TRBV6-4 and TRBJ1-3; the D is unclear. V lost 3 bases, J lost 0 bases, and 3 bases lay in between. There are 13 residues in the CDR3. The germline CDR1 and CDR2 sequences are MRHNA and SNTAGT. CDR3 residues: CASSESSGNTIYF. DNA of the CDR3: TGTGCCAGCAGTGAGAGCTCTGGAAACACCATATATTTT.

The V call is TRBV28, the J call TRBJ2-7; a possible D gene is TRBD1 (5 bases). The ends were cut back, 10 bases at V and 0 bases at J, with 16 bases in the middle. Germline-derived CDR1 and CDR2 are MDHEN and SYDVKM. This CDR3 has 14 residues. CDR3: CATKTDPSSYEQYF. CDR3 DNA sequence: TGTGCCACCAAGACAGACCCTAGCTCCTACGAGCAGTACTTC. The full variable domain, its missing parts supplied by reference TRBV28 and TRBJ2-7, is DVKVTQSSRYLVKRTGEKVFLECVQDMDHENMFWYRQDPGLGLRLIYFSYDVKMKEKGDIPEGYSVSREKKERFSLILESASTNQTSMYLCATKTDPSSYEQYFGPGTRLTVT.

The genes are TRBV7-2 and TRBJ2-5, with 8 bases identical to TRBD2. Trimming cost V 5 bases and J 2 bases; bases outside gene matches: 7. The CDR3 runs to 15 residues. Germline loops: CDR1 SGHTA, CDR2 FQGNSA. The CDR3 loop is CASSREGGGQETQYF. The CDR3 bases are TGTGCCAGCAGCCGGGAGGGGGGGGGACAAGAGACCCAGTACTTC.

The J gene is TRBJ1-5, the V gene TRBV11-2; D is undetermined. Germline CDR1 reads SGHAT; CDR2 reads FQNNGV. The length of the CDR3 is 13 residues. Trimming shortened V by 1 base and J by 5 bases, and 6 bases separated the two germline ends. The CDR3, as DNA: TGTGCCAGCAGCTTAGCCTCCCATCAGCCCCAGCATTTT. This translates into CASSLASHQPQHF. Combining the CDR3 with reference TRBV11-2 and TRBJ1-5 gives the whole variable domain EAGVAQSPRYKIIEKRQSVAFWCNPISGHATLYWYQQILGQGPKLLIQFQNNGVVDDSQLPKDRFSAERLKGVDSTLKIQPAKLEDSAVYLCASSLASHQPQHFGDGTRLSIL.

The table lists this clone with a few counts. The rearrangement links TRBV28 to TRBJ1-2; TRBD1 aligns across 8 bases. The CDR3 runs to 16 residues. CDR1 is MDHEN, CDR2 SYDVKM, per germline. V was clipped by 2 bases and J by 7 bases; unmatched bases: 12. CDR3 coding DNA: TGTGCCAGCAGTTTAGGCAGGGGGCTTCTAGGCGCTGGCTACACCTTC. Amino acid sequence: CASSLGRGLLGAGYTF.

The V and J genes are TRBV5-1 and TRBJ2-3; 7 bases are a match to TRBD2. CDR3 length: 15 amino acids. Trimming cost V 7 bases and J 5 bases; bases outside gene matches: 13. The germline CDR1 and CDR2 sequences are SGHRS and YFSETQ. The CDR3 sequence is CASALGRLALDTQYF. The CDR3 DNA reads as TGCGCCAGCGCATTGGGACGACTAGCCCTAGATACGCAGTATTTT.

This chain uses TRBV7-9 with TRBJ1-3; possible D gene TRBD1, 6 bases. The V and J ends lost 1 base and 5 bases respectively, with 9 bases between them. Germline V gene lookup returns CDR1 SEHNR and CDR2 FQNEAQ (reference sequence). There are 14 residues in the CDR3. CDR3 bases: TGTGCCAGCAGCTTAGGGGACACCAGAAACACCATATATTTT. It yields the protein CASSLGDTRNTIYF.

The V and J genes are TRBV27 and TRBJ2-5; D gene ambiguous. Germline V lookup: CDR1 MNHEY, CDR2 SMNVEV (reference sequence). V shed 5 bases and J shed 8 bases, with 18 bases lying between them. This CDR3 is built from 14 residues. The CDR3 sequence is CASSPTSSSLTQYF. The CDR3 DNA reads TGTGCCAGCAGTCCCACCTCTTCTAGTTTAACCCAGTACTTC.

This rearrangement joins TRBV5-5 to TRBJ2-1; D might be TRBD2 (6 bases). Germline CDR1 reads SGHKS; CDR2 reads YYEKEE (reference sequence). V was shortened by 7 bases and J by 4 bases, with 18 bases between the two germline ends. CDR3 length: 15 amino acids. In DNA, the CDR3 is TGTGCCAGCCTCTCCCATGGGGGGACGTACAATGAGCAGTTCTTC. Encoded protein: CASLSHGGTYNEQFF. The variable domain in full, completed from reference TRBV5-5 and TRBJ2-1, reads DAGVTQSPTHLIKTRGQQVTLRCSPISGHKSVSWYQQVLGQGPQFIFQYYEKEERGRGNFPDRFSARQFPNYSSELNVNALLLGDSALYLCASLSHGGTYNEQFFGPGTRLTVL.

The gene calls are TRBV4-2 and TRBJ1-3; no reliable D call. CDR3 length: 17 amino acids. CDR1 and CDR2 (germline): LGHNA, YNFKEQ. V lost 1 base and J lost 0, with 13 bases in between. CDR3 loop: CASSQGLQYYSGNTIYF. The CDR3, as DNA: TGTGCCAGCAGCCAAGGTTTGCAGTATTACTCTGGAAACACCATATATTTT.

The gene calls are TRBV5-8 and TRBJ2-3; 7 bases map to TRBD1. CDR3 length: 13 residues. Germline CDR1 is SGHTS and CDR2 is YDEGEE. V lost 5 bases, J lost 4 bases, and 4 bases stayed unmatched. CDR3 sequence reads: CASRTTGADTQYF. CDR3 in DNA: TGTGCCAGCAGGACTACAGGGGCAGATACGCAGTATTTT. The variable domain in full, completed from reference TRBV5-8 and TRBJ2-3, reads EAGVTQSPTHLIKTRGQQATLRCSPISGHTSVYWYQQALGLGLQFLLWYDEGEERNRGNFPPRFSGRQFPNYSSELNVNALELEDSALYLCASRTTGADTQYFGPGTRLTVL.

This clone came up once. Here the CDR3 reads CASSKGVGGVGNTIYF. In nucleotides, the CDR3 is TGTGCCAGCAGCAAAGGGGTAGGGGGTGTAGGAAACACCATATATTTT. This chain uses TRBV3-1 (or the pseudogene TRBV3-2) with TRBJ1-3; perhaps TRBD1 as D (6 bases). With 5 bases removed from V and 4 bases from J, the gap between germline ends came to 18 bases. The CDR3 has 16 residues. CDR1 LGHDT and CDR2 YNNKEL come from the germline V gene (reference sequence).

The rearrangement uses TRBV7-9 and TRBJ1-1; D might be TRBD1 (5 bases). CDR1 SEHNR and CDR2 FQNEAQ come from the germline V gene (reference sequence). The length of the CDR3 is 14 residues. V dropped 6 bases and J dropped 6 bases, with 17 bases sitting between them. CDR3 sequence reads: CASRRGGETSEAFF. In DNA, the CDR3 is TGTGCCAGCAGGCGGGGAGGGGAAACTTCTGAAGCTTTCTTT.

V usage is TRBV2 and J usage is TRBJ1-1; D possibly corresponds to TRBD1 (6 bases). This CDR3 is 13 amino acids long. With 5 bases removed from V and 7 bases from J, the gap between germline ends came to 14 bases. Germline V gene lookup returns CDR1 SNHLY and CDR2 FYNNEI. The CDR3 loop reads CASSPRQDFEAFF. The CDR3 region has the DNA TGTGCCAGCAGTCCCCGACAGGACTTTGAAGCTTTCTTT.